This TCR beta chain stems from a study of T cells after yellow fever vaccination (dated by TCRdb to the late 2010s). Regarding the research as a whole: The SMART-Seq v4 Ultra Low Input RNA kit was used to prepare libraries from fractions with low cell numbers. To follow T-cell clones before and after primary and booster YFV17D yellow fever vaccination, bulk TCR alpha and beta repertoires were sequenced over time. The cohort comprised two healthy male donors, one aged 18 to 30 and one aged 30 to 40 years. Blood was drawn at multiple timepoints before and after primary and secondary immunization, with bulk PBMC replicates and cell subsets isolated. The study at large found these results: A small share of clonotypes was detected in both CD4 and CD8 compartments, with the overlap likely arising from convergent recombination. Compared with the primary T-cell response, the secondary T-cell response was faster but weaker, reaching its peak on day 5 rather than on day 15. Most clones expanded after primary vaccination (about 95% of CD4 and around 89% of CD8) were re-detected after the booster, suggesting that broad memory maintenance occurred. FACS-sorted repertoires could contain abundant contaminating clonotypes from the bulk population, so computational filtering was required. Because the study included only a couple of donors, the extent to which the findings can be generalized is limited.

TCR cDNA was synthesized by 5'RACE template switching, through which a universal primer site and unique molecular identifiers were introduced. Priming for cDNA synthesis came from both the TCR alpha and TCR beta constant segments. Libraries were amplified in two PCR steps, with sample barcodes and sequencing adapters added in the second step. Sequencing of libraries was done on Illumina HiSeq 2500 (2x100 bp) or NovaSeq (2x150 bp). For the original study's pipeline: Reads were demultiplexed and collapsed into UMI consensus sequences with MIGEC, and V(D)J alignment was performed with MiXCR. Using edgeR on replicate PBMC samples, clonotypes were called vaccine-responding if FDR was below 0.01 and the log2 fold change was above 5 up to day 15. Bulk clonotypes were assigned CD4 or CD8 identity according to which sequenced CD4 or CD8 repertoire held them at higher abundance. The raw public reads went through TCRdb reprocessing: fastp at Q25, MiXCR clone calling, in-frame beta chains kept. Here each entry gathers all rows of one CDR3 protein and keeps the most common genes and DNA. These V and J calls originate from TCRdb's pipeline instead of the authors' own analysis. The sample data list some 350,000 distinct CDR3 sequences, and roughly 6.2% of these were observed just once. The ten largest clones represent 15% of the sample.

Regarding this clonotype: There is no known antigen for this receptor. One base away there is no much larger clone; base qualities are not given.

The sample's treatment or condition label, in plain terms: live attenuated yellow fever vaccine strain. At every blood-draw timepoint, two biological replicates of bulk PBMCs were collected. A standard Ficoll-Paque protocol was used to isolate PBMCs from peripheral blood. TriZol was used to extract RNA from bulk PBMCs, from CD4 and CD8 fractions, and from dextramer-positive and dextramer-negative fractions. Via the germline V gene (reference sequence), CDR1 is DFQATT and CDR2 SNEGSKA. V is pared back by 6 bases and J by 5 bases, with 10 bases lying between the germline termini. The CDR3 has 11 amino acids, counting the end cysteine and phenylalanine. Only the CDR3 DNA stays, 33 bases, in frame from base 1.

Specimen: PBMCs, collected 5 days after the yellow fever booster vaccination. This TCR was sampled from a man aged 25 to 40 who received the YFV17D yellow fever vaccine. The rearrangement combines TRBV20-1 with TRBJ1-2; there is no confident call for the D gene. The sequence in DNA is TGCAGTGCCTCCGGAGGGTATGGCTACACCTTC. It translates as CSASGGYGYTF.